In this sample, the clone carrying this TCR beta chain turned up a few times. A much larger clone differs by one base, so this may be a read error. This sample is drawn from a study of beta chain features in type 1 diabetes. The isolated RNA, all of it, was reverse transcribed, so expressed TCRB transcripts were what got sequenced. Clones were sequenced by immunoSEQ multiplex PCR, and TCRdb holds only the in-frame ones, with some missing. The data contain 430,000 or so clones, roughly 11% of them singletons. The CDR3 length is 11 residues. V dropped 4 bases and J dropped 3 bases, with 3 bases sitting between them. Looked up from germline, CDR1 is SGHAT and CDR2 is FQNNGV.

The source material was naive CD4+ T cells from blood. V gene TRBV11-2 combines with J gene TRBJ2-5; no definite D call. The sequence came from a woman younger than 30 in good health. The CDR3 is CASSSKETQYF. The CDR3 DNA follows: TGTGCCAGCAGCTCCAAAGAGACCCAGTACTTC. The full variable domain, rest sourced from reference TRBV11-2 and TRBJ2-5, is EAGVAQSPRYKIIEKRQSVAFWCNPISGHATLYWYQQILGQGPKLLIQFQNNGVVDDSQLPKDRFSAERLKGVDSTLKIQPAKLEDSAVYLCASSSKETQYFGPGTRLLVL.